Reported below is one T cell receptor beta chain. V was shortened by 7 bases and J by 5 bases, with 20 bases between the two germline ends. This CDR3 has 15 residues. The germline gives CDR1 SNHLY, CDR2 FYNNEI. Measured with immunoSEQ multiplex PCR; TCRdb has only the in-frame clones, and not every one. The sample holds 7,000 or so clones, roughly 82% seen once. The record originates from a study of somatic mutations in cytotoxic T cells in rheumatoid arthritis. Sequencing was carried out using CD8+ T cells sorted from blood. V and J are TRBV2 and TRBJ2-5; D is possibly TRBD1 (5 bases). The receptor was derived from an adult with rheumatoid arthritis. The CDR3 DNA reads as TGTGCCAGCACCACAGGACGGGCCTTCGGGGAGACCCAGTACTTC. It translates to CASTTGRAFGETQYF.